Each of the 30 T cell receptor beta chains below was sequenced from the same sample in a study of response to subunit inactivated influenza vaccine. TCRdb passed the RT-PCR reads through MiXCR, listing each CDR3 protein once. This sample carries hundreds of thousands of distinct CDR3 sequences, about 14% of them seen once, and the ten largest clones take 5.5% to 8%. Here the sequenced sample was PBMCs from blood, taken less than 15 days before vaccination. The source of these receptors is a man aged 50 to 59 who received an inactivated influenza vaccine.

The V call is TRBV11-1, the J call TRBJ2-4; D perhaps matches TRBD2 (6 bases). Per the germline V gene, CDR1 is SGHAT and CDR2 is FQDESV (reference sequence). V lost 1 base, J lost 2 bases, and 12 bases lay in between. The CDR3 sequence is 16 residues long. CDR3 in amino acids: CASSLDGSGPKNIQYF. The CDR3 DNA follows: TGTGCCAGCAGCTTAGACGGGAGTGGACCCAAAAACATTCAGTACTTC.

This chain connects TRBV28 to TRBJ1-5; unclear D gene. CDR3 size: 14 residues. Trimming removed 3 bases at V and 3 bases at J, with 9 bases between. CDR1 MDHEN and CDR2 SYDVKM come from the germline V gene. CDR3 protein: CASSLSGHNQPQHF. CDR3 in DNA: TGTGCCAGCAGTTTGAGTGGCCACAATCAGCCCCAGCATTTT.

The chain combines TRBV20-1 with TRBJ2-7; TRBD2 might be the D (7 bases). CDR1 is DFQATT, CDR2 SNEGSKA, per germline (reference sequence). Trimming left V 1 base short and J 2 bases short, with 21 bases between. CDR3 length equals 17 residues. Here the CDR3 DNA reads TGCAGTGCTAGAGGAGGGATCGGGGGGACAAGTACCTACGAGCAGTACTTC. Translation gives CSARGGIGGTSTYEQYF.

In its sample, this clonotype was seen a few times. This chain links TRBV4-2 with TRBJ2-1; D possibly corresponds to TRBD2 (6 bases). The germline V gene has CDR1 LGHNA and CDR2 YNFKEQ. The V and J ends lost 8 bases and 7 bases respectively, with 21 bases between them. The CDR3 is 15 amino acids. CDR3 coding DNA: TGTGCCAGCGGTCCGTTAGGGAGCGGAGGGAATGAGCAGTTCTTC. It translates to CASGPLGSGGNEQFF.

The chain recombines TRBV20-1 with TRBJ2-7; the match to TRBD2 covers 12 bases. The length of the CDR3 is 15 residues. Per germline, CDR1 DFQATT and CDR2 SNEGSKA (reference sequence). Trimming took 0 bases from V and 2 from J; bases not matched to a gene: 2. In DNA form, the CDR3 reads TGCAGTGCTAGAGAGACTAGCGGGGGTACCTACGAGCAGTACTTC. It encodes CSARETSGGTYEQYF.

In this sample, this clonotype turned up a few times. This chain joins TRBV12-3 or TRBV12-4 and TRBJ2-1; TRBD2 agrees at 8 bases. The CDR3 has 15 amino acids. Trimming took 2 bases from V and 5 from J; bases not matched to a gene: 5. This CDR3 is CASSLKVAGNNEQFF. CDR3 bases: TGTGCCAGCAGTTTAAAGGTAGCGGGGAACAATGAGCAGTTCTTC.

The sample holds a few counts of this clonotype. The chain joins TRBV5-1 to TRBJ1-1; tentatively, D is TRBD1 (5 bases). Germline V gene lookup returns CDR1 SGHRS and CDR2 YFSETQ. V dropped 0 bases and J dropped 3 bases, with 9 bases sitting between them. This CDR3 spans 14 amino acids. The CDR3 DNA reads TGCGCCAGCAGCTTGGCTCGGGGGGACACTGAAGCTTTCTTT. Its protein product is CASSLARGDTEAFF. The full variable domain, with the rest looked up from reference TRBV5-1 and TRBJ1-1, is KAGVTQTPRYLIKTRGQQVTLSCSPISGHRSVSWYQQTPGQGLQFLFEYFSETQRNKGNFPGRFSGRQFSNSRSEMNVSTLELGDSALYLCASSLARGDTEAFFGQGTRLTVV.

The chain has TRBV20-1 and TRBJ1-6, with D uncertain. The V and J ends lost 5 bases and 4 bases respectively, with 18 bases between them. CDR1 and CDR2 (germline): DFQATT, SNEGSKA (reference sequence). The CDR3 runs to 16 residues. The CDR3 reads CSARKLTRGYNSPLHF. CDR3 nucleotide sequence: TGCAGTGCTCGTAAACTAACCCGAGGGTATAATTCACCCCTCCACTTT.

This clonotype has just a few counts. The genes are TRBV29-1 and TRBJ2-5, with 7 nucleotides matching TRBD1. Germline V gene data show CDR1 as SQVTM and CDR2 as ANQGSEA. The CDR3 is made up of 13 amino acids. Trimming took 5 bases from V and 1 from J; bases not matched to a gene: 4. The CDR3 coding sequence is TGCAGCGTTCTACAGGGGTCCCAAGAGACCCAGTACTTC. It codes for CSVLQGSQETQYF. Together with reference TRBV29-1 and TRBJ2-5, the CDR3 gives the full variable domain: SAVISQKPSRDICQRGTSLTIQCQVDSQVTMMFWYRQQPGQSLTLIATANQGSEATYESGFVIDKFPISRPNLTFSTLTVSNMSPEDSSIYLCSVLQGSQETQYFGPGTRLLVL.

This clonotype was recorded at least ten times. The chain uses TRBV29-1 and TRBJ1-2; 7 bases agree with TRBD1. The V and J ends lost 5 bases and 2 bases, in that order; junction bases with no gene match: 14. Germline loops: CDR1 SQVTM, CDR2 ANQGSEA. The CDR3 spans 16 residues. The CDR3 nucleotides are TGCAGCGTTTTAGCCCCGCTGTGGGACAGAAACTATGGCTACACCTTC. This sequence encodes CSVLAPLWDRNYGYTF.

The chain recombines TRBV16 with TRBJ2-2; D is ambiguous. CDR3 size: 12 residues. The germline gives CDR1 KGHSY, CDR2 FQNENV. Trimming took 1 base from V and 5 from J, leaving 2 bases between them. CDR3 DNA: TGTGCCAGCAGCCAATGGACCGGGGAGCTGTTTTTT. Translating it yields CASSQWTGELFF.

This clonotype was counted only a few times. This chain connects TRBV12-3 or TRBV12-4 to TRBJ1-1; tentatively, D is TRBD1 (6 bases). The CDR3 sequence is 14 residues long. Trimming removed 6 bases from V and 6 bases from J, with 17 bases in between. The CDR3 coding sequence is TGTGCCAGCAGACCGGGACATTCGACTCCTGAAGCTTTCTTT. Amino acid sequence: CASRPGHSTPEAFF.

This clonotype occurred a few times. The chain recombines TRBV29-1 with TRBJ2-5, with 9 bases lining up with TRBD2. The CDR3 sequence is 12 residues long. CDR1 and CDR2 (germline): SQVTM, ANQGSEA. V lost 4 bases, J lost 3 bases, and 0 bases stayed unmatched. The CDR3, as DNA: TGCAGCGTTGTAGCGGGGGAAGAGACCCAGTACTTC. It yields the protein CSVVAGEETQYF.

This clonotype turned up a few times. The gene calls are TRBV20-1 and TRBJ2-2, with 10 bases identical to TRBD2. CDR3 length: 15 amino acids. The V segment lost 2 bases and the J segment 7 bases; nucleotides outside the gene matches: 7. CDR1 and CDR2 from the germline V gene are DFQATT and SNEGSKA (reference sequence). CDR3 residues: CSARLSGRANGELFF. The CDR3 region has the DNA TGCAGTGCTAGATTGAGCGGGAGGGCGAACGGGGAGCTGTTTTTT.

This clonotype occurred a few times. The CDR3 spells CATSRVARTDTQYF. As DNA, the CDR3 is TGTGCCACCAGCAGAGTTGCTAGAACAGATACGCAGTATTTT. J is TRBJ2-3 and V is TRBV15; the D is unclear. Germline V gene data show CDR1 as LNHNV and CDR2 as YYDKDF (reference sequence). Trimming took off 1 base at V and 3 bases at J, with 8 bases between the two ends. The CDR3 has 14 residues.

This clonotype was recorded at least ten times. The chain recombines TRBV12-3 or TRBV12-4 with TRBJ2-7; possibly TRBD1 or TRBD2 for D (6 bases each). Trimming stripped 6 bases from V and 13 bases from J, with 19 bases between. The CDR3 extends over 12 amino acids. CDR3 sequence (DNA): TGTGCCAGCAGCCAATGGGGGGCTCTTATCTACTTC. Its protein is CASSQWGALIYF.

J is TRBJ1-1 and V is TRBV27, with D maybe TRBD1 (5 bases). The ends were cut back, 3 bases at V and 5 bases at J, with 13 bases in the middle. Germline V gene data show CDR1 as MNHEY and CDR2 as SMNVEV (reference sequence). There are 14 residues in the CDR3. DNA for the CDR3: TGTGCCAGCAGTTTGCCCGGGGGGGGAACTGAAGCTTTCTTT. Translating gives CASSLPGGGTEAFF.

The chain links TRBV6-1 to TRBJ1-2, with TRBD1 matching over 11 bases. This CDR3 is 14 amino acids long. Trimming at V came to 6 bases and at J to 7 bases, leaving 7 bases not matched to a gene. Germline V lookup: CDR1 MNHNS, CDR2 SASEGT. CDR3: CASRIGQGARGYTF. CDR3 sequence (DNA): TGTGCCAGCAGGATCGGACAGGGGGCACGTGGCTACACCTTC.

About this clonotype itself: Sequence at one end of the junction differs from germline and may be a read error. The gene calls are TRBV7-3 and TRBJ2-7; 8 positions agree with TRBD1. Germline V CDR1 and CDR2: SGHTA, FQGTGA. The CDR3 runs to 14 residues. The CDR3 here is CASSRTGTGYEQCF. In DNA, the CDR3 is TGTGCCAGCAGCCGGACAGGGACTGGGTACGAGCAGTGCTTC.

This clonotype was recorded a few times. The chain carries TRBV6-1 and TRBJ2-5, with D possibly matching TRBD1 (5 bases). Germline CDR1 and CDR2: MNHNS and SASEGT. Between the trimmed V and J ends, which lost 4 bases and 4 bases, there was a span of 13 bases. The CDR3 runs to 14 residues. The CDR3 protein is CASSVIGVGETQYF. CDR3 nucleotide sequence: TGTGCCAGCAGTGTCATAGGGGTTGGAGAGACCCAGTACTTC.

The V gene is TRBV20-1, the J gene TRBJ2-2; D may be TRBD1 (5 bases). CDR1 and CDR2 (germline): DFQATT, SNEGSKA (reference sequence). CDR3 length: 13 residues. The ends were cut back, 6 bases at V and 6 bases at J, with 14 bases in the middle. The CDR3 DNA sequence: TGCAGTGCCAAAGCAGGGTGGGCCGGGGAGCTGTTTTTT. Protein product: CSAKAGWAGELFF.

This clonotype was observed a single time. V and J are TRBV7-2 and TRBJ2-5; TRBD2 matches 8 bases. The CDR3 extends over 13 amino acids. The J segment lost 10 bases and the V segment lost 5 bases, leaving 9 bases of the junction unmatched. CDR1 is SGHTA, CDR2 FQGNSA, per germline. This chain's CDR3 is CASSLDRGGSQYF. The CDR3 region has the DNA TGTGCCAGCAGCCTGGATCGGGGGGGGAGCCAGTACTTC. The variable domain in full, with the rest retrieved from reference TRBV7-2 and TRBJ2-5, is GAGVSQSPSNKVTEKGKDVELRCDPISGHTALYWYRQSLGQGLEFLIYFQGNSAPDKSGLPSDRFSAERTGGSVSTLTIQRTQQEDSAVYLCASSLDRGGSQYFGPGTRLLVL.

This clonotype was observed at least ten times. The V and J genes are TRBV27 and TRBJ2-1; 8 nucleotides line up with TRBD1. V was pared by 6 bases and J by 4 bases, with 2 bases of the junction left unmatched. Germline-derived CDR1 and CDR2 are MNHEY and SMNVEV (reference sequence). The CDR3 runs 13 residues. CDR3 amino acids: CASRRDRYNEQFF. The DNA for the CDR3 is TGTGCCAGCAGGAGGGACAGGTACAATGAGCAGTTCTTC.

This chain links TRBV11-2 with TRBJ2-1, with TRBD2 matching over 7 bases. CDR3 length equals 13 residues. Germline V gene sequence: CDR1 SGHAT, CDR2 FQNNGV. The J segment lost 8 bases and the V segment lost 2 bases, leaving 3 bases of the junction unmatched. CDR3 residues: CASSLFRGDEQFF. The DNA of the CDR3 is TGTGCCAGCAGCTTATTCCGGGGGGATGAGCAGTTCTTC.

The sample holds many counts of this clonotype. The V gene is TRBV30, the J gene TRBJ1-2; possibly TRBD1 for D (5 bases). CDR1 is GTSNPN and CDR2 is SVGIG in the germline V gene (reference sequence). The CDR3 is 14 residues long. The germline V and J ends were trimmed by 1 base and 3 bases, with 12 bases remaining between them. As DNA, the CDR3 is TGTGCCTGGAGTGCCATCGGGACGTACTATGGCTACACCTTC. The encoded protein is CAWSAIGTYYGYTF.

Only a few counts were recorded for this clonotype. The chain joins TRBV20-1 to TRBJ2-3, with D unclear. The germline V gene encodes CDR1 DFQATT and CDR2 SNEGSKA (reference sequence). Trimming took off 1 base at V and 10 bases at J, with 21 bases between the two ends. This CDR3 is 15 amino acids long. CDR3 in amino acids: CSARGGQRGRQAQYF. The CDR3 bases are TGCAGTGCTAGAGGAGGCCAGAGAGGCCGCCAGGCGCAGTATTTT.

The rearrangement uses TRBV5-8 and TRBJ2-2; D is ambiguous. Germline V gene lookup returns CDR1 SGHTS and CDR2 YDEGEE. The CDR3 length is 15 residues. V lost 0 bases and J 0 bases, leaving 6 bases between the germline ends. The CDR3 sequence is CASSLEPANTGELFF. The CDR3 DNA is TGTGCCAGCAGCTTGGAGCCTGCGAACACCGGGGAGCTGTTTTTT.

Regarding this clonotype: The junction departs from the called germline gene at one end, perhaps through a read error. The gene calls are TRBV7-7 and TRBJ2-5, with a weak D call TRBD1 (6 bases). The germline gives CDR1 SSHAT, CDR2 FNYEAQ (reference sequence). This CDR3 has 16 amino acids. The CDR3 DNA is TGTGCTAGCAGCTTAGGGTCACAGGGATTGGCAGAGACCCAGTACTTC. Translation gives CASSLGSQGLAETQYF. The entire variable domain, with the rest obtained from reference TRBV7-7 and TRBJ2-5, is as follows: GAGVSQSPRYKVTKRGQDVTLRCDPISSHATLYWYQQALGQGPEFLTYFNYEAQPDKSGLPSDRFSAERPEGSISTLTIQRTEQRDSAMYRCASSLGSQGLAETQYFGPGTRLLVL.

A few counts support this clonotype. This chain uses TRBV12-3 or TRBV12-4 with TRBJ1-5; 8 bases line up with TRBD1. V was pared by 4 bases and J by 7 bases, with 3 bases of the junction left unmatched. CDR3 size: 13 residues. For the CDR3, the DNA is TGTGCCAGCAGTTCAAACAGGGGGCAGCCCCAGCATTTT. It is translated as CASSSNRGQPQHF.

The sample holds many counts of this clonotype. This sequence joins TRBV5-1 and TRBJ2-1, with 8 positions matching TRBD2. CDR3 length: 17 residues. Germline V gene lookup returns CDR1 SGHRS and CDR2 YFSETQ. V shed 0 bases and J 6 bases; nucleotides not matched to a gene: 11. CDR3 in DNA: TGCGCCAGCAGCTTGGGTTCTAGCGGGTCAACTCTCAATGAGCAGTTCTTC. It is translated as CASSLGSSGSTLNEQFF.